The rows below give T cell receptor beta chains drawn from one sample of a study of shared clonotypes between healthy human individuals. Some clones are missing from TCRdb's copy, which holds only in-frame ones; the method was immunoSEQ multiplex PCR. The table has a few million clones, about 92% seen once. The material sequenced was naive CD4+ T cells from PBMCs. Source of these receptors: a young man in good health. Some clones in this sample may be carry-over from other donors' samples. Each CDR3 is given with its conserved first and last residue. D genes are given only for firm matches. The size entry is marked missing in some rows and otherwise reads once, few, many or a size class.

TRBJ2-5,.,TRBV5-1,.,TGCGCCAGCAGCTTGGGGGATTTTGGAGGGGCCGAGACCCAGTACTTC,CASSLGDFGGAETQYF
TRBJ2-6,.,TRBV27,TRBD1,TGTGCCAGCAGTCGTAAAGGGACAGGGGGACCCTCTGGGGCCAACGTCCTGACTTTC,CASSRKGTGGPSGANVLTF
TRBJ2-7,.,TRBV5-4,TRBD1,TGTGCCAGCAGCCCGGGACAGGGAGGAGGAGAGCAGTACTTC,CASSPGQGGGEQYF
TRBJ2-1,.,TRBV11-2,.,TGTGCCAGCAGCTTAGCGGCTACCTACAATGAGCAGTTCTTC,CASSLAATYNEQFF
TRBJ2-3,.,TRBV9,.,TGTGCCAGCAGCCTCATAACTAGTTCCGATACGCAGTATTTT,CASSLITSSDTQYF
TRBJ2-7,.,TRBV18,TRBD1,TGTGCCAGCTCACCACCCGCCCCAGACCCCACTGACAGGGCCTACGAGCAGTACTTC,CASSPPAPDPTDRAYEQYF
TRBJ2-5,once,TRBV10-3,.,TGTGCCATCAGTGAGTCCTACAGCCAAGAGACCCAGTACTTC,CAISESYSQETQYF
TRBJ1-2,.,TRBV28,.,TGTGCCAGCAGAGATAACTATGGCTACACCTTC,CASRDNYGYTF
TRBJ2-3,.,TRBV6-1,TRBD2,TGTGCCAGCAGTGTTCTGGGCCGGGAGGTTTCGAAGACGCAGTATTTT,CASSVLGREVSKTQYF
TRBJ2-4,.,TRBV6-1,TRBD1,TGTGCCAGCAGTCCCGACAGGGCGGTAAACATTCAGTACTTC,CASSPDRAVNIQYF
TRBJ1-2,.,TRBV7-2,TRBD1,TGTGCCAGCAGCGAAGGAGCAGGGGGCTATGGCTACACCTTC,CASSEGAGGYGYTF
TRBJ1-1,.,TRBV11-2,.,TGTGCCAGCAGCCCCCGTCCGATGAACACTGAAGCTTTCTTT,CASSPRPMNTEAFF
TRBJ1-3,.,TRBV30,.,TGTGCCTGGAGGACTGGGAGCAATGGAAACACCATATATTTT,CAWRTGSNGNTIYF
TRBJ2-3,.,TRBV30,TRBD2,TGTGCCTGCAACCCTAGCGGGAGTCCAGATACGCAGTATTTT,CACNPSGSPDTQYF
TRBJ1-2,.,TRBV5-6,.,TGTGCCAGCAGCCTAGGTTTGGGAATCTACACCTTC,CASSLGLGIYTF
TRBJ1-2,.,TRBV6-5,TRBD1,TGTGCCAGCAGGCCTCCGGGACAGCGATTCTATGGCTACACCTTC,CASRPPGQRFYGYTF
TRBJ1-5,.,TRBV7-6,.,TGTGCCAGCAGCCGCGATCAGGGGAACAATCAGCCCCAGCATTTT,CASSRDQGNNQPQHF
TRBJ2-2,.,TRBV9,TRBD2,TGTGCCAGCAGCACGGGACTAGCGGGGTTTACCGGGGAGCTGTTTTTT,CASSTGLAGFTGELFF
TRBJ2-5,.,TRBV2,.,TGTGCCAGCAGTGTCAGACAGGAGACCCAGTACTTC,CASSVRQETQYF
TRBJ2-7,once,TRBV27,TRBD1,TGTGCCAGCAGTCCCCCCCTGACAGGGTACGAGCAGTACTTC,CASSPPLTGYEQYF
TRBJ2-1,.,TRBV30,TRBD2,TGTGCCTGGAGTGTTACTAGCGGGAGCTTAAATGAGCAGTTCTTC,CAWSVTSGSLNEQFF
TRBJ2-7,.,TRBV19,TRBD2,TGTGCCAGTAGTTTAACTAGCGGGAGCTACGAGCAGTACTTC,CASSLTSGSYEQYF
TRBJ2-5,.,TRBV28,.,TGTGCCAGCAACACTTGGACAGTCATCCCCAAGTCCCAAGAGACCCAGTACTTC,CASNTWTVIPKSQETQYF
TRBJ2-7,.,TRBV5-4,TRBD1,TGTGCCAGCAACACCCGCACAGGGGGCGATCAGAACGAGCAGTACTTC,CASNTRTGGDQNEQYF
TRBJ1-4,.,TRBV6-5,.,TGTGCCAGCAGTCAACCGGGGTTGGGACTGTTTTTT,CASSQPGLGLFF
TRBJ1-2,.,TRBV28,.,TGTGCCAGCAGCCCCCCCGGCCGGCTCTATGGCTACACCTTC,CASSPPGRLYGYTF
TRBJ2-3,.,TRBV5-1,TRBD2,TGCGCCAGCAGCTTGGATGGAGCGGGAGGGAAGTATTTT,CASSLDGAGGKYF
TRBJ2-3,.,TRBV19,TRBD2,TGTGCCAGTAGTAATTCAGCGGGAGCGACAGATACGCAGTATTTT,CASSNSAGATDTQYF
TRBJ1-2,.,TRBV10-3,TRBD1,TGTGCCATCAGTGAGCTGGGACAGTCTGGCTACACCTTC,CAISELGQSGYTF